This TCR beta chain originates from a study of blood T cell repertoires in COVID-19. Across the whole study: Some COVID-19 samples were acute and others convalescent; all came from the United States, Italy and Spain.

Followed over time, Seattle patients had been enrolled while infection was active. Assay used: immunoSEQ multiplex PCR; TCRdb lists only in-frame clones, some missing. The table has approximately 150,000 clones, approximately 92% seen once; the top ten hold around an eighth. The CDR3 covers 15 residues. The V end was cut by 4 bases, the J end by 0 bases, with 10 bases between. CDR1 MNHEY and CDR2 SMNVEV come from the germline V gene (reference sequence). This clonotype was sampled from a man between 18 and 29 years old with COVID-19, enrolled during active disease. The V gene is TRBV27, the J gene TRBJ2-1; TRBD2 might be the D (6 bases). What was sequenced was peripheral blood. For the CDR3, the DNA is TGTGCCAGCAGTTCTGCGGGGCTCTCCTACAATGAGCAGTTCTTC. Translating it yields CASSSAGLSYNEQFF.